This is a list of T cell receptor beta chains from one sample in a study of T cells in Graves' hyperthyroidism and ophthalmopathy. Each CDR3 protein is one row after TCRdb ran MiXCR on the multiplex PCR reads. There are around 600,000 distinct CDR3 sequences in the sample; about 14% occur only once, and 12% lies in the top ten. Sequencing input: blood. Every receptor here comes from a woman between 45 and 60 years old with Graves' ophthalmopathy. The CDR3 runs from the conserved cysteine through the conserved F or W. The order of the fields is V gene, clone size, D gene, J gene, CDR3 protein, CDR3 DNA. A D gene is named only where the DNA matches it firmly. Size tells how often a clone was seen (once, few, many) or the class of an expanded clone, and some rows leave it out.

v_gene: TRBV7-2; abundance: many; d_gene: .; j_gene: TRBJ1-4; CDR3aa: CASSTYADENEKLFF; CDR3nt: TGTGCCAGCAGCACCTACGCGGATGAAAATGAAAAACTGTTTTTT
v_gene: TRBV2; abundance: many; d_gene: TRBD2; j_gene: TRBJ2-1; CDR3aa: CASSVASGTTYNEQFF; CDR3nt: TGTGCCAGCAGTGTGGCTAGCGGGACAACCTACAATGAGCAGTTCTTC
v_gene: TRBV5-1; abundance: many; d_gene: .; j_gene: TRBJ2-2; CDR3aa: CASSLESGLNTGELFF; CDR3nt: TGCGCCAGCAGCTTGGAGTCCGGGCTGAACACCGGGGAGCTGTTTTTT
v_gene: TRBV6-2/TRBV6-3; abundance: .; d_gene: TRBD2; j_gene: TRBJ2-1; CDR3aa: CASSRPGLANNEQFF; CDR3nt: TGTGCCAGCAGTAGACCGGGACTAGCGAACAATGAGCAGTTCTTC
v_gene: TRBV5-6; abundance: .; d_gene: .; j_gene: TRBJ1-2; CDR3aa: CASSANWGSNYGYTF; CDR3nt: TGTGCCAGCAGCGCCAACTGGGGTTCTAACTATGGCTACACCTTC
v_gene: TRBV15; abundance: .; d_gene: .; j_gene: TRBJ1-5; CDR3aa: CATSFLDQPQHF; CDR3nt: TGTGCCACCAGCTTTTTGGATCAGCCCCAGCATTTT
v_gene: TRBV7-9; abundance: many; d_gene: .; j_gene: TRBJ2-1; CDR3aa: CASSLVPIPGHEQFF; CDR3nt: TGTGCCAGCAGCTTAGTGCCGATACCGGGGCATGAGCAGTTCTTC
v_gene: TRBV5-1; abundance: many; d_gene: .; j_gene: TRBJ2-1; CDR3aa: CASTPGSYNEQFF; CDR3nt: TGCGCCAGCACCCCGGGTTCCTACAATGAGCAGTTCTTC
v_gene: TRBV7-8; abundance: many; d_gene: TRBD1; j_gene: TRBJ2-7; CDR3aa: CASSSRPPWDRRYYEQYF; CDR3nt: TGTGCCAGCAGCTCTCGACCTCCTTGGGACAGGCGGTACTACGAGCAGTACTTC
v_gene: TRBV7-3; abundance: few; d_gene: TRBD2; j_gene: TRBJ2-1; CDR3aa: CASSEYTSGDYNEQFF; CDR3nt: TGTGCCAGCAGCGAATATACTAGCGGAGATTACAATGAGCAGTTCTTC
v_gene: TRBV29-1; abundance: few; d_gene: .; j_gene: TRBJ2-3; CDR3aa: CSVEGHSGSADTQYF; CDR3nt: TGCAGCGTTGAAGGTCACAGTGGATCCGCAGATACGCAGTATTTT
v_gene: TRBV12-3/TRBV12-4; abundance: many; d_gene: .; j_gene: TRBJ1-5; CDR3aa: CASSQIKGNNQPQHF; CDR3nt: TGTGCCAGCAGTCAAATTAAGGGGAACAATCAGCCCCAGCATTTT
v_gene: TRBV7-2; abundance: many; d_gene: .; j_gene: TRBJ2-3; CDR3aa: CASSLDVFISTDTQYF; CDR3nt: TGTGCCAGCAGCTTAGATGTGTTTATCAGCACAGATACGCAGTATTTT
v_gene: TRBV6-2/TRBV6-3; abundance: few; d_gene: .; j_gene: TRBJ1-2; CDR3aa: CASRTDRNYGYTF; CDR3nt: TGTGCCAGCAGAACCGACAGGAACTATGGCTACACCTTC
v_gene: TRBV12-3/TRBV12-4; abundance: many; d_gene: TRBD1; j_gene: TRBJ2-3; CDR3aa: CASSYYRGHTDTQYF; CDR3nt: TGTGCCAGCAGTTATTACAGGGGGCACACAGATACGCAGTATTTT
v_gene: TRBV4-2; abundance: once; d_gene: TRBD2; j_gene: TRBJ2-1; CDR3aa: CASSFTSGGNNEQFF; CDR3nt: TGTGCCAGCAGTTTCACCAGCGGGGGGAACAATGAGCAGTTCTTC
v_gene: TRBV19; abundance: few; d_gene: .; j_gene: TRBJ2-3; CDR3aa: CASSMKNTQYF; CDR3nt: TGTGCCAGTAGTATGAAGAATACGCAGTATTTT
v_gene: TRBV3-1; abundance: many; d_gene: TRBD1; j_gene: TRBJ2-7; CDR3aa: CASSHRDRVYEQYF; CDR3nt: TGTGCCAGCAGCCACCGGGACAGGGTCTACGAGCAGTACTTC
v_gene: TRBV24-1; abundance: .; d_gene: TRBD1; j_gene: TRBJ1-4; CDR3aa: CATSDGKSGTGVEKLFF; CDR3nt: TGTGCCACCAGTGATGGGAAGTCCGGGACAGGGGTTGAAAAACTGTTTTTT
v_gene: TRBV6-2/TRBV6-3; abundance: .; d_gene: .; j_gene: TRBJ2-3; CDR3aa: CASRPSRLARTDAQYF; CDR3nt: TGTGCCAGCAGACCATCGAGGCTAGCAAGGACAGATGCGCAGTATTTT
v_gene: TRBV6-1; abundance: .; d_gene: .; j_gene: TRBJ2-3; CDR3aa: CASTPGLRTDTQYF; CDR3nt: TGTGCCAGCACCCCAGGCTTACGCACAGATACGCAGTATTTT
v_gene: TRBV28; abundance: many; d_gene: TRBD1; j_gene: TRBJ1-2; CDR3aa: CASSLGGTETNYGYTF; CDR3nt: TGTGCCAGCAGTTTGGGCGGGACAGAAACTAACTATGGCTACACCTTC
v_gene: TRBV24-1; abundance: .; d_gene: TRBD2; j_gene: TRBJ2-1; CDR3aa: CAASDSSGWFHEQFF; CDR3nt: TGTGCCGCCAGTGATTCTAGCGGGTGGTTCCATGAGCAGTTCTTC
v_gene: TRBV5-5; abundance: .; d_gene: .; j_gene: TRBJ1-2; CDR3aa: CASSQDAQVVYGYTF; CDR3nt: TGTGCCAGCAGCCAGGACGCCCAGGTGGTCTATGGCTACACCTTC
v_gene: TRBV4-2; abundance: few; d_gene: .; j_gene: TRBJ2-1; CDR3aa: CASSLERTTYNEQFF; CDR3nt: TGTGCCAGCAGCCTCGAACGGACTACCTACAATGAGCAGTTCTTC
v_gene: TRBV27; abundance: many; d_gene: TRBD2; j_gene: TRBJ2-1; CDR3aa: CASSWRRTSGRGGNEQFF; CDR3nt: TGTGCCAGCAGTTGGCGTAGGACTAGCGGGAGGGGTGGTAATGAGCAGTTCTTC
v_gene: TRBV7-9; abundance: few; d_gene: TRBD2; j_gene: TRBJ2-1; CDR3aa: CASSLDLLASGRWGAEQFF; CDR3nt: TGTGCCAGCAGCTTAGATCTTTTGGCTAGCGGGAGGTGGGGGGCTGAGCAGTTCTTC
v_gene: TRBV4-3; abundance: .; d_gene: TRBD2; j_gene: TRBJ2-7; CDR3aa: CASSQGTSGTHEQYF; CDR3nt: TGCGCCAGCAGCCAAGGGACTAGCGGGACCCACGAGCAGTACTTC
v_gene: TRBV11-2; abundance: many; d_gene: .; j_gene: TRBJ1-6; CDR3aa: CASSLEVQSPLHF; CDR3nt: TGTGCCAGCAGCTTAGAGGTACAATCACCCCTCCACTTT
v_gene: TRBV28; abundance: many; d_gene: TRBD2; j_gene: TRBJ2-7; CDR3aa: CASTSSSGRTYEQYF; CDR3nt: TGTGCCAGCACCTCATCTAGCGGGAGGACCTACGAGCAGTACTTC
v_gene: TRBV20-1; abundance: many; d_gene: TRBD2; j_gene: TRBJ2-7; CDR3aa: CSARDPLREGPYEQYF; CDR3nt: TGCAGTGCTAGAGATCCTTTGCGGGAGGGTCCCTACGAGCAGTACTTC
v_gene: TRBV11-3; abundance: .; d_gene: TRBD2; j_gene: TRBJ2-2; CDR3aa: CASSFGLAGVTNTGELFF; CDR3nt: TGTGCCAGCAGCTTTGGACTAGCGGGAGTAACGAACACCGGGGAGCTGTTTTTT
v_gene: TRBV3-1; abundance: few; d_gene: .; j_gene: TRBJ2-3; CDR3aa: CASSQDGGTDTQYF; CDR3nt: TGTGCCAGCAGCCAAGATGGGGGAACAGATACGCAGTATTTT
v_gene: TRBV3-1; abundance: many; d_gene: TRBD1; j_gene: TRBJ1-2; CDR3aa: CASSHAGTADGYTF; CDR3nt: TGTGCCAGCAGCCACGCTGGGACAGCGGATGGCTACACCTTC
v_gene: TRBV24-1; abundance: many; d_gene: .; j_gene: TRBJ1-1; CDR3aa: CATSGGHQNTEAFF; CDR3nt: TGTGCCACCAGTGGGGGACACCAGAACACTGAAGCTTTCTTT
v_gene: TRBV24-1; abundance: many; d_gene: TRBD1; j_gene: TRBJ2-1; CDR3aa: CATSDQEGAIYNEQFF; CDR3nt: TGTGCCACCAGTGATCAAGAGGGGGCAATTTACAATGAGCAGTTCTTC
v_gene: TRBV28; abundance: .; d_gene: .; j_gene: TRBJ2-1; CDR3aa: CASSSAEVANYNEQFF; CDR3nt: TGTGCCAGCAGTTCGGCCGAGGTAGCGAATTACAATGAGCAGTTCTTC
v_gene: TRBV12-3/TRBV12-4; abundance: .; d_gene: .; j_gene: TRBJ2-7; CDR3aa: CASSLGDTSYEQYF; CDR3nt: TGTGCCAGCAGTTTAGGGGACACATCCTACGAGCAGTACTTC
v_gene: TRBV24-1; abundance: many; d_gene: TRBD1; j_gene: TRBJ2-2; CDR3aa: CATSTRDRGNTGELFF; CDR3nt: TGTGCCACCAGCACTAGAGACAGGGGGAACACCGGGGAGCTGTTTTTT
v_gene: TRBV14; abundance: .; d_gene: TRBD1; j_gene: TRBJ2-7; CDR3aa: CASSAVTGTGYHEQYF; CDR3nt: TGTGCCAGCAGCGCAGTGACCGGGACAGGGTACCACGAGCAGTACTTC
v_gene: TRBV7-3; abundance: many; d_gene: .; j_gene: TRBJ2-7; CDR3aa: CASSRGTIVPYEQYF; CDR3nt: TGTGCCAGCAGCAGGGGGACGATCGTACCCTACGAGCAGTACTTC